This passage covers 28 T cell receptor beta chains from one sample sequenced in a study of CD8 T cells in ankylosing spondylitis. Their specific antigens are unknown. TCRdb reprocessed the 5' RACE reads with MiXCR, giving one entry per CDR3 protein. The sample shows roughly 450,000 distinct CDR3 sequences, more than 25% of them seen only once. Study conclusions and caveats: Ankylosing spondylitis blood appeared to be characterized by a TCR beta motif of under 10 highly homologous variants.

Sample: blood, either unsorted or a sorted T cell fraction (not recorded which). These receptors all stem from a male donor with ankylosing spondylitis.

V usage is TRBV7-2 and J usage is TRBJ2-7; 7 nucleotides align to TRBD2. Looked up from germline, CDR1 is SGHTA and CDR2 is FQGNSA. The J segment lost 0 bases and the V segment lost 5 bases, leaving 7 bases of the junction unmatched. The CDR3 is 15 residues long. In DNA form, the CDR3 reads TGTGCCAGCAGCCGTACCGGGAGGAGCTCCTACGAGCAGTACTTC. Translated, it gives CASSRTGRSSYEQYF.

This clonotype was detected a few times. The genes are TRBV12-3 or TRBV12-4 and TRBJ2-1, with 9 bases lining up with TRBD2. V shed 8 bases and J 5 bases; nucleotides not matched to a gene: 10. The CDR3 contains 15 residues. The CDR3 sequence: CASREALAGHNEQFF. CDR3 coding DNA: TGTGCCAGCCGCGAGGCCCTAGCGGGGCACAATGAGCAGTTCTTC.

The chain combines TRBV7-2 with TRBJ2-3; TRBD2 aligns across 7 bases. CDR3 length: 15 amino acids. From germline, CDR1 is SGHTA and CDR2 FQGNSA. Unmatched junction bases numbered 4, after V lost 4 bases and J lost 0 bases. The CDR3 nucleotides are TGTGCCAGCAGCTCTAGCGGAACTAGCACAGATACGCAGTATTTT. Amino acid sequence: CASSSSGTSTDTQYF.

The chain combines TRBV20-1 with TRBJ2-3, with a tentative D call TRBD2 (5 bases). Trimming pared 6 bases from V and 6 bases from J, leaving 13 bases between. CDR3 size: 12 residues. From germline, CDR1 is DFQATT and CDR2 SNEGSKA (reference sequence). DNA for the CDR3: TGCAGTGCAAAGTACAGAGGGGATACGCAGTATTTT. Its protein is CSAKYRGDTQYF.

This clonotype was found a few times. This chain links TRBV15 with TRBJ2-2; D ambiguous. V was pared by 1 base and J by 13 bases, with 13 bases between. The germline V gene has CDR1 LNHNV and CDR2 YYDKDF (reference sequence). This CDR3 has 13 amino acids. CDR3 sequence reads: CATSRAFQEWLFF. Written as DNA, the CDR3 is TGTGCCACCAGCAGAGCCTTCCAGGAATGGCTGTTTTTT.

The chain combines TRBV9 with TRBJ1-2, with D possibly matching TRBD1 (5 bases). The CDR3 consists of 14 residues. Deletions cut 4 bases from V and 7 bases from J, with 17 bases between. CDR1 and CDR2 from the germline V gene are SGDLS and YYNGEE. This chain's CDR3 is CASSPAWGESGYTF. The CDR3 DNA sequence: TGTGCCAGCAGCCCCGCCTGGGGGGAGTCTGGCTACACCTTC. The full variable domain, with the rest looked up from reference TRBV9 and TRBJ1-2, is DSGVTQTPKHLITATGQRVTLRCSPRSGDLSVYWYQQSLDQGLQFLIQYYNGEERAKGNILERFSAQQFPDLHSELNLSSLELGDSALYFCASSPAWGESGYTFGSGTRLTVV.

Note on this clonotype: A much larger clone lies one base from this, so it may be a read error. The rearrangement uses TRBV12-3 or TRBV12-4 and TRBJ1-3, with a possible D match to TRBD1 (5 bases). CDR3 length: 17 residues. The CDR3 here is CACSLGAQEYSGNTIYF. The DNA of the CDR3 is TGTGCCTGCAGTTTAGGGGCTCAGGAATACTCTGGAAACACCATATATTTT.

This chain uses TRBV4-2 with TRBJ2-3, with 8 bases that match TRBD2. Germline V lookup: CDR1 LGHNA, CDR2 YNFKEQ. The V and J ends lost 0 bases and 1 base, in that order; junction bases with no gene match: 12. This CDR3 comprises 19 residues. The CDR3 protein is CASSQDRVSSGSGTDTQYF. The CDR3, as DNA: TGTGCCAGCAGCCAAGATCGGGTTTCGAGCGGGAGTGGCACAGATACGCAGTATTTT.

This clonotype was seen many times. The chain employs TRBV12-3 or TRBV12-4 and TRBJ2-1, with TRBD1 matching 7 bases. Losses at the gene ends were 6 bases for V and 4 bases for J; bases not matched to a gene: 6. The CDR3 runs 14 residues. The CDR3 protein is CASSRGQEYNEQFF. DNA of the CDR3: TGTGCCAGCAGCCGAGGACAGGAGTACAATGAGCAGTTCTTC.

This clonotype was recorded at least ten times. CDR3 DNA sequence: TGCAGTGCTCCGAGCGGGAGAGGGACCTACAATGAGCAGTTCTTC. This codes for CSAPSGRGTYNEQFF. The chain carries TRBV20-1 and TRBJ2-1, with 8 bases matching TRBD2. Germline lookup yields CDR1 DFQATT and CDR2 SNEGSKA (reference sequence). The CDR3 has 15 amino acids. Trimming at V came to 5 bases and at J to 2 bases, leaving 8 bases not matched to a gene.

This chain links TRBV7-2 with TRBJ2-1, with 8 bases fitting TRBD1. The CDR3 runs to 15 residues. CDR1 and CDR2 from the germline V gene are SGHTA and FQGNSA. Trimming at V came to 4 bases and at J to 4 bases, leaving 6 bases not matched to a gene. The CDR3 reads CASSSPGQGYNEQFF. Here the CDR3 DNA reads TGTGCCAGCAGCTCTCCCGGACAGGGATACAATGAGCAGTTCTTC.

The chain recombines TRBV24-1 with TRBJ1-2, with D uncertain. This CDR3 has 15 amino acids. Trimming removed 2 bases at V and 7 bases at J, with 16 bases between. Germline CDR1 reads KGHDR; CDR2 reads SFDVKD. The CDR3 coding sequence is TGTGCCACCAGTGATTCCCTAGCCCGCGCTAGTGGCTACACCTTC. It yields the protein CATSDSLARASGYTF.

The chain is built from TRBV29-1 and TRBJ2-3; D might be TRBD1 (6 bases). Germline lookup yields CDR1 SQVTM and CDR2 ANQGSEA. The length of the CDR3 is 11 residues. V lost 7 bases and J 6 bases, leaving 11 bases between the germline ends. The CDR3 DNA is TGCAGCGGTATTAGGGGGGATACGCAGTATTTT. Translation: CSGIRGDTQYF.

J is TRBJ2-1 and V is TRBV30, with D unresolved. The germline V and J ends were trimmed by 1 base and 7 bases, with 17 bases remaining between them. This CDR3 spans 15 amino acids. Germline values: CDR1 GTSNPN, CDR2 SVGIG (reference sequence). CDR3 sequence: CAWSANLKLGNEQFF. The CDR3 DNA reads TGTGCCTGGAGTGCAAACCTCAAACTGGGGAATGAGCAGTTCTTC.

The sample holds a few counts of this clonotype. This chain connects TRBV5-6 to TRBJ2-1; D perhaps matches TRBD1 (6 bases). Germline V lookup: CDR1 SGHDT, CDR2 YYEEEE. V lost 2 bases and J 0 bases, leaving 12 bases between the germline ends. The CDR3 totals 16 residues. The chain's CDR3 is CASSFTGTYSYNEQFF. Here the CDR3 DNA reads TGTGCCAGCAGCTTTACGGGGACATACTCCTACAATGAGCAGTTCTTC.

This clonotype has only a few counts. The chain has TRBV12-3 or TRBV12-4 and TRBJ2-2, with 9 bases aligning to TRBD2. J was trimmed by 5 bases and V by 5 bases; bases with no gene match: 6. The CDR3 is 15 amino acids. CDR3 loop: CASSMTSGVTGELFF. The DNA of the CDR3 is TGTGCCAGCAGTATGACTAGCGGAGTTACCGGGGAGCTGTTTTTT.

The V gene is TRBV27, the J gene TRBJ2-3, with D tentatively TRBD1 or TRBD2 (5 bases each). There are 15 residues in the CDR3. From germline, CDR1 is MNHEY and CDR2 SMNVEV (reference sequence). Between the trimmed V and J ends, which lost 5 bases and 1 base, there was a span of 13 bases. The CDR3 DNA reads TGTGCCAGCAGTGCATGGGGGATAGGCACAGATACGCAGTATTTT. Translated, it gives CASSAWGIGTDTQYF.

This clonotype was detected a few times. The CDR3 DNA follows: TGTGCCAGCAGCTTAGCGGGACAGGGGGCTGAAAAACTGTTTTTT. Its translation: CASSLAGQGAEKLFF. This rearrangement joins TRBV7-2 to TRBJ1-4, with 12 bases identical to TRBD1. The J segment lost 7 bases and the V segment lost 0 bases, leaving 0 bases of the junction unmatched. Germline-derived CDR1 and CDR2 are SGHTA and FQGNSA. The CDR3 spans 15 residues. Full variable domain (missing parts from reference TRBV7-2 and TRBJ1-4): GAGVSQSPSNKVTEKGKDVELRCDPISGHTALYWYRQSLGQGLEFLIYFQGNSAPDKSGLPSDRFSAERTGGSVSTLTIQRTQQEDSAVYLCASSLAGQGAEKLFFGSGTQLSVL.

The rearrangement joins TRBV4-2 to TRBJ1-1; 11 bases map to TRBD1. V shed 0 bases, J shed 8 bases, and the junction held 5 bases outside the gene matches. Germline V gene sequence: CDR1 LGHNA, CDR2 YNFKEQ. The CDR3 contains 15 residues. The CDR3 sequence is CASSQDRRTGGEAFF. CDR3 nucleotide sequence: TGTGCCAGCAGCCAAGATCGAAGGACAGGGGGCGAAGCTTTCTTT.

This chain links TRBV9 with TRBJ2-3; D gene ambiguous. Germline V CDR1 and CDR2: SGDLS, YYNGEE. The germline V and J ends were trimmed by 3 bases and 3 bases, with 26 bases remaining between them. The CDR3 is 19 amino acids. DNA for the CDR3: TGTGCCAGCAGCGGTACGTGGAGCATCAGAGCCGGTGGGACAGATACGCAGTATTTT. This encodes CASSGTWSIRAGGTDTQYF.

The chain is built from TRBV20-1 and TRBJ2-1; either TRBD1 or TRBD2 may supply D (5 bases each). The germline gives CDR1 DFQATT, CDR2 SNEGSKA (reference sequence). V was trimmed by 1 base and J by 9 bases, leaving 13 bases between them. This CDR3 is 13 amino acids long. The CDR3 bases are TGCAGTGCTAGAGGCCAGAGGGGCCTTGAGCAGTTCTTC. Protein sequence: CSARGQRGLEQFF.

The chain carries TRBV7-9 and TRBJ2-1, with D possibly being TRBD2 (6 bases). Germline V gene lookup returns CDR1 SEHNR and CDR2 FQNEAQ (reference sequence). This CDR3 is 12 amino acids long. Trimming cost V 5 bases and J 9 bases, with 11 bases left between them. CDR3 DNA sequence: TGTGCCAGCAGCGAACTAGCTTCTGAGCAGTTCTTC. It translates to CASSELASEQFF.

This clonotype was observed a handful of times. The rearrangement joins TRBV2 to TRBJ2-7; the D gene is possibly TRBD1 (5 bases). CDR3 length: 14 amino acids. V was cut by 4 bases and J by 4 bases, with 14 bases left in between. The germline V gene encodes CDR1 SNHLY and CDR2 FYNNEI. The CDR3 nucleotides read TGTGCCAGCAGTGGGCAGGGTTTTAATTACGAGCAGTACTTC. This encodes CASSGQGFNYEQYF.

This clonotype was seen only a few times. The V gene is TRBV7-9, the J gene TRBJ1-3; 8 bases line up with TRBD1. Germline V gene lookup returns CDR1 SEHNR and CDR2 FQNEAQ (reference sequence). V was clipped by 5 bases and J by 4 bases; unmatched bases: 7. There are 15 residues in the CDR3. Written as DNA, the CDR3 is TGTGCCAGCAGCGACTGGACAGGGCCAGGAAACACCATATATTTT. It codes for CASSDWTGPGNTIYF.

The chain joins TRBV24-1 to TRBJ2-2; 9 nucleotides agree with TRBD1. The J segment lost 1 base and the V segment lost 3 bases, leaving 5 bases of the junction unmatched. Per germline, CDR1 KGHDR and CDR2 SFDVKD. There are 17 residues in the CDR3. The CDR3 protein is CATSDIRQGGNTGELFF. Here the CDR3 DNA reads TGTGCCACCAGTGATATAAGACAGGGGGGGAACACCGGGGAGCTGTTTTTT.

Concerning this clonotype itself: No conserved phenylalanine or tryptophan is present at the end of the CDR3, so a read error is the likely explanation. No DNA is shown, since the ends of the CDR3 on it are uncertain; the CDR3 is the one TCRdb lists. CDR3: CASSSVEKAGALFP. The chain employs TRBV28 and TRBJ2-7; the D call of TRBD2 is as the table states it, not checked on the DNA. The CDR3 totals 14 residues, both ends included. Per germline, CDR1 MDHEN and CDR2 SYDVKM.

This clonotype was observed at least ten times. The chain combines TRBV24-1 with TRBJ1-5; D perhaps matches TRBD1 (5 bases). V dropped 2 bases and J dropped 1 base, with 11 bases sitting between them. The CDR3 loop spans 16 amino acids. CDR1 is KGHDR and CDR2 is SFDVKD in the germline V gene. CDR3 residues: CATSDSGFSSNQPQHF. The CDR3 nucleotides read TGTGCCACCAGTGATTCAGGGTTTTCGAGCAATCAGCCCCAGCATTTT.

This chain connects TRBV7-2 to TRBJ2-1, with D perhaps matching TRBD1 (6 bases). Germline V gives CDR1 SGHTA, CDR2 FQGNSA. The CDR3 length is 14 residues. V gave up 1 base and J gave up 5 bases, with 9 bases separating them. This chain's CDR3 is CASSLGTDDNEQFF. CDR3 nucleotides: TGTGCCAGCAGCTTAGGGACAGATGACAATGAGCAGTTCTTC.